This is a list of T cell receptor beta chains from one sample in a study of blood T cell repertoires in COVID-19. Method: immunoSEQ multiplex PCR; TCRdb's copy keeps in-frame clones and lacks some. The sample records over 200,000 clones, roughly 88% being singletons. The sequencing input was peripheral blood. The receptor set was obtained from a man aged 40-49 years who had recovered from COVID-19. The CDR3 runs from the conserved cysteine through the conserved F or W. A D gene is named only where the DNA matches it firmly. Not all rows give a size; the values are once, few, many and, for expanded clones, a class.

clone size	J gene	CDR3 length	D gene	V gene	CDR3 DNA	CDR3 protein
.	TRBJ2-7	14	TRBD2	TRBV11-2	TGTGCCAGCAGCGATCTAGCGGCGCCCTACGAGCAGTACTTC	CASSDLAAPYEQYF
.	TRBJ1-1	12	TRBD1	TRBV2	TGTGCCAGCAGCGCCGACAGGGGTCGGGCTTTCTTT	CASSADRGRAFF
.	TRBJ2-7	13	.	TRBV27	TGTGCCAGCAGTCTACGATCCTCCACCGAGCAGTACTTC	CASSLRSSTEQYF
.	TRBJ2-7	13	.	TRBV4-1	TGCGCCAGCAGAGAGAGCTCCTCCTACGAGCAGTACTTC	CASRESSSYEQYF
.	TRBJ2-2	16	.	TRBV19	TGTGCCAGTACTCAACCCGGGACAAGTAACACCGGGGAGCTGTTTTTT	CASTQPGTSNTGELFF
.	TRBJ2-2	16	.	TRBV7-2	TGTGCCAGCAGCTTATTTCAGGGGCGGGACACCGGGGAGCTGTTTTTT	CASSLFQGRDTGELFF
.	TRBJ1-4	15	.	TRBV2	TGTGCCAGCAGTGACCCCGACAGCTCTAATGAAAAACTGTTTTTT	CASSDPDSSNEKLFF
few	TRBJ1-2	15	.	TRBV19	TGTGCCAGTAGTATCTGGTCGGGGGGTAACTATGGCTACACCTTC	CASSIWSGGNYGYTF
few	TRBJ1-6	14	.	TRBV11-3	TGTGCCAGCAGCCCAGGGACACCCAATTCACCCCTCCACTTT	CASSPGTPNSPLHF
.	TRBJ1-1	14	.	TRBV5-4	TGTGCCAGCAGCTTGGCCGGGACACTTACTGAAGCTTTCTTT	CASSLAGTLTEAFF